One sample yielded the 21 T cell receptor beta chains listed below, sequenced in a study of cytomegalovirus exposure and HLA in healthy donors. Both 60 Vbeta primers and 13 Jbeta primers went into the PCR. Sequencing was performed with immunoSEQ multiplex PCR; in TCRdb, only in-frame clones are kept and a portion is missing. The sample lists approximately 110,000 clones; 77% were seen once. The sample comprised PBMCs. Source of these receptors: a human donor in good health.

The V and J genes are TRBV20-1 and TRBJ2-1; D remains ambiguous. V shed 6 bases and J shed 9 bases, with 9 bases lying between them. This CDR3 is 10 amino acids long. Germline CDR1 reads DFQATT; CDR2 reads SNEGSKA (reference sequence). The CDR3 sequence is CSAERSEQFF. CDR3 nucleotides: TGCAGTGCGGAAAGGAGTGAGCAGTTCTTC.

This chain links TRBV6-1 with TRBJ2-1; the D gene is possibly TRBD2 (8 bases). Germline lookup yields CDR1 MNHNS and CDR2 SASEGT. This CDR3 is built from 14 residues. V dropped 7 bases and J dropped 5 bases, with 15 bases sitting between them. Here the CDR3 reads CASIREGAHNEQFF. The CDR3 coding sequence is TGTGCCAGCATTCGGGAGGGGGCGCACAATGAGCAGTTCTTC.

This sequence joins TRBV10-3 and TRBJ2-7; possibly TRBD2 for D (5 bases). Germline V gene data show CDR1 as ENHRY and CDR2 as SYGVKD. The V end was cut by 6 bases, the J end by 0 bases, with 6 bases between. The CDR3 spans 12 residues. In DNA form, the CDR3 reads TGTGCCATCAGCGGGAACTCCTACGAGCAGTACTTC. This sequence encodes CAISGNSYEQYF.

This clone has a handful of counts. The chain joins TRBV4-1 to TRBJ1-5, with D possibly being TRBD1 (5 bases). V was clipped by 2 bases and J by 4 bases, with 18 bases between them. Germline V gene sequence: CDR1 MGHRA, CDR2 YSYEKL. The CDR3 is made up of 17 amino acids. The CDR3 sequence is CASSQSWLGQRNQPQHF. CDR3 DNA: TGCGCCAGCAGCCAATCTTGGTTGGGGCAGAGAAATCAGCCCCAGCATTTT.

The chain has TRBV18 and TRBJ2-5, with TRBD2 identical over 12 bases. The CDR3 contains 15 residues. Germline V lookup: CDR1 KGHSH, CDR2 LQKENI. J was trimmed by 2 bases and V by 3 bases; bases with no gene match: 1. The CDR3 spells CASSPTSGSQETQYF. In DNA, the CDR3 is TGTGCCAGCTCACCGACTAGCGGGAGTCAAGAGACCCAGTACTTC.

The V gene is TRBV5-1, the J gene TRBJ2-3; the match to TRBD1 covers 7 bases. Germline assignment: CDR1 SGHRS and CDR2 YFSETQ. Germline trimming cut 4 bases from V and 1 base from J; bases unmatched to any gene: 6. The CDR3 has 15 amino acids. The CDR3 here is CASSPITGGTDTQYF. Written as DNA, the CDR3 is TGCGCCAGCAGCCCGATCACAGGGGGCACAGATACGCAGTATTTT. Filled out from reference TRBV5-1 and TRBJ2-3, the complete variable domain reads KAGVTQTPRYLIKTRGQQVTLSCSPISGHRSVSWYQQTPGQGLQFLFEYFSETQRNKGNFPGRFSGRQFSNSRSEMNVSTLELGDSALYLCASSPITGGTDTQYFGPGTRLTVL.

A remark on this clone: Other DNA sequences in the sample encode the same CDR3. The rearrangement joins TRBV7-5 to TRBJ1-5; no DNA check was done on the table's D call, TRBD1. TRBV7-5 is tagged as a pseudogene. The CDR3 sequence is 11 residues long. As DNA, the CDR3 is TGTGTCAGAACCAATAATCAGCCCCAGCATTTT. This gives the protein CVRTNNQPQHF.

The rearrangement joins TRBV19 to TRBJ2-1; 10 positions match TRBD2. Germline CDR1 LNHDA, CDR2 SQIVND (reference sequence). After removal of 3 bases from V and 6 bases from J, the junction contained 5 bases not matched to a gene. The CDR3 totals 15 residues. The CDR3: CASSIGTSESNEQFF. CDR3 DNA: TGTGCCAGTAGTATCGGGACTAGCGAGTCCAATGAGCAGTTCTTC. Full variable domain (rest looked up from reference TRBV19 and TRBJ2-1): DGGITQSPKYLFRKEGQNVTLSCEQNLNHDAMYWYRQDPGQGLRLIYYSQIVNDFQKGDIAEGYSVSREKKESFPLTVTSAQKNPTAFYLCASSIGTSESNEQFFGPGTRLTVL.

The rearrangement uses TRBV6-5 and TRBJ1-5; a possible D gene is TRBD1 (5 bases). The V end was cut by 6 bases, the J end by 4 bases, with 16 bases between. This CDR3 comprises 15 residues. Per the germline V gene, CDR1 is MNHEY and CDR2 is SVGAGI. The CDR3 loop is CASSSTSGRNQPQHF. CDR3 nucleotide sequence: TGTGCCAGCAGCTCCACGTCAGGGCGGAATCAGCCCCAGCATTTT.

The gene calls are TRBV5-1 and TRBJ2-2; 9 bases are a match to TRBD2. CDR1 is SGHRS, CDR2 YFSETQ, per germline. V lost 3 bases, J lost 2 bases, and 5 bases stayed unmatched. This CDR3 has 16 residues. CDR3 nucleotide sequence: TGCGCCAGCAGCTCGGCCGGGACTAGCAACACCGGGGAGCTGTTTTTT. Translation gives CASSSAGTSNTGELFF.

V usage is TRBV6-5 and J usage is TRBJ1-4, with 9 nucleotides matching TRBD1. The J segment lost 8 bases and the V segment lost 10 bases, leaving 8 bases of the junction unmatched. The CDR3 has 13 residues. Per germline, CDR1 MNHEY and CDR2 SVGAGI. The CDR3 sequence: CATKGTGREKLFF. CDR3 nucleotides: TGTGCCACCAAAGGGACAGGGCGGGAAAAACTGTTTTTT.

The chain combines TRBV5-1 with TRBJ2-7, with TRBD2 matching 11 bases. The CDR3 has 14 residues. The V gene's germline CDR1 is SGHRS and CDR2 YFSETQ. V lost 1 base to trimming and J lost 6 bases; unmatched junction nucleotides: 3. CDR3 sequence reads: CASSLWLAGGEQYF. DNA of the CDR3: TGCGCCAGCAGCTTGTGGCTAGCGGGAGGCGAGCAGTACTTC.

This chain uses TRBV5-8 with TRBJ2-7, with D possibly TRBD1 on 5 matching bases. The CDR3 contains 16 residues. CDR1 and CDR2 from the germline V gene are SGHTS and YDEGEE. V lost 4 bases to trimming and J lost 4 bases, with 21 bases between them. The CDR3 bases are TGTGCCAGCAGCCCGCCTGACACAGGATCTCCATACGAGCAGTACTTC. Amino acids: CASSPPDTGSPYEQYF.

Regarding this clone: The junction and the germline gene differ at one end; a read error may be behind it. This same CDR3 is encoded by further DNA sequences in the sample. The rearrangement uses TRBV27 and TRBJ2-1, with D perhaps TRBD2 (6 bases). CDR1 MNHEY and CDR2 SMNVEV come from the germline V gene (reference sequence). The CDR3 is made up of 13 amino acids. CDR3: CASSSGLYNEQFF. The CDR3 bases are TGCGCCAGCAGTTCGGGACTCTACAATGAGCAGTTCTTC.

The CDR3 bases are TGTGCCACCACACCAACCGGAGGGGTACGTCTAGCGGGGACCTACGAGCAGTACTTC. As protein: CATTPTGGVRLAGTYEQYF. The rearrangement uses TRBV10-3 and TRBJ2-7; 9 bases agree with TRBD2. Germline V gives CDR1 ENHRY, CDR2 SYGVKD. CDR3 length: 19 residues. Unmatched junction bases numbered 24, after V lost 10 bases and J lost 2 bases.

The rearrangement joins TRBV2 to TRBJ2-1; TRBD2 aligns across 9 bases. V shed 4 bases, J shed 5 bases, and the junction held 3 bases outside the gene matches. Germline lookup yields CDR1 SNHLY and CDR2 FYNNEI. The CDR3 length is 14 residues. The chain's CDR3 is CASSASGKNNEQFF. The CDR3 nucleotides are TGTGCCAGCAGTGCTAGCGGGAAAAACAATGAGCAGTTCTTC.

CDR3 sequence: CAIGGGDGNEQFF. CDR3 DNA sequence: TGTGCCATCGGGGGGGGCGATGGAAATGAGCAGTTCTTC. The J gene is TRBJ2-1, the V gene TRBV10-3; possible D gene TRBD2, 7 bases. The V gene lost 8 bases and the J gene lost 7 bases, with 15 bases spanning the gap. The germline CDR1 and CDR2 sequences are ENHRY and SYGVKD. This CDR3 region has 13 residues.

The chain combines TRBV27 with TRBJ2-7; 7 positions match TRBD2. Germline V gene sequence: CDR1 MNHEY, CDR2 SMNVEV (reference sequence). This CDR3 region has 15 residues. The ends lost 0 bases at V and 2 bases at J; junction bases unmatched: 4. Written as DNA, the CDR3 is TGTGCCAGCAGTTTATCGCTAGCGGAACCCTACGAGCAGTACTTC. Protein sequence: CASSLSLAEPYEQYF.

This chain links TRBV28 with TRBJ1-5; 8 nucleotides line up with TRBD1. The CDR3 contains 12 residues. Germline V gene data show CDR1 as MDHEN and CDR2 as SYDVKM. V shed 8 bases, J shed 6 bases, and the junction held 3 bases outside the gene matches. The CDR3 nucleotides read TGTGCCAGCTCGCAGGGGGCTCAGCCCCAGCATTTT. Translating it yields CASSQGAQPQHF.

The CDR3 bases are TGTGCCAGCATTTTGCAGGGGCCGAGCACAGATACGCAGTATTTT. Its translation: CASILQGPSTDTQYF. The gene calls are TRBV2 and TRBJ2-3, with a possible D match to TRBD1 (6 bases). The CDR3 loop spans 15 amino acids. Between the trimmed V and J ends, which lost 7 bases and 0 bases, there was a span of 14 bases. Germline V gene sequence: CDR1 SNHLY, CDR2 FYNNEI.

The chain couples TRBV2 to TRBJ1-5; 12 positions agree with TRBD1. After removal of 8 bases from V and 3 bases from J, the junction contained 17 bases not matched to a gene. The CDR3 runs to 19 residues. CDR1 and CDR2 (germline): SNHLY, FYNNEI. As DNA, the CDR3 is TGTGCCAGCCGGGTAGACGGGACAGGGGGCCCAGGGGACAATCAGCCCCAGCATTTT. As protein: CASRVDGTGGPGDNQPQHF.